The 23 T cell receptor beta chains given below trace back to one sample, sequenced in a study of OX40 agonist ivuxolimab in advanced cancers. Measured with immunoSEQ multiplex PCR; TCRdb has only the in-frame clones, and not every one. Here the sample spans about 150,000 clones, around 93% being singletons. Sequencing used CD4+ or CD8+ T cells sorted from blood, obtained in a trial of the OX40 agonist ivuxolimab. These receptors were obtained from an adult with an advanced solid tumor such as melanoma, head and neck, liver or kidney cancer.

The chain joins TRBV7-2 to TRBJ1-6, with D unclear. V was shortened by 3 bases and J by 1 base, with 10 bases between the two germline ends. Germline CDR1 is SGHTA and CDR2 is FQGNSA. The CDR3 length is 16 residues. The CDR3 DNA reads TGTGCCAGCAGCTTCTCCAGTACTTCCTATAATTCACCCCTCCACTTT. Translated: CASSFSSTSYNSPLHF.

The chain combines TRBV27 with TRBJ2-2, with a possible D match to TRBD1 (5 bases). The CDR3 covers 14 residues. The V end lost 6 bases, the J end lost 1 base, and 9 bases lay between the germline ends. From germline, CDR1 is MNHEY and CDR2 SMNVEV (reference sequence). DNA for the CDR3: TGTGCCAGCAGCCCAGACAGGAACACCGGGGAGCTGTTTTTT. It codes for CASSPDRNTGELFF.

The chain joins TRBV6-6 to TRBJ1-1; D ambiguous. This CDR3 region has 15 residues. V lost 2 bases, J lost 0 bases, and 10 bases lay in between. Per the germline V gene, CDR1 is MNHNY and CDR2 is SVGAGI (reference sequence). CDR3 coding DNA: TGTGCCAGCAGTTACCCTCAGGATTTGAACACTGAAGCTTTCTTT. This translates into CASSYPQDLNTEAFF.

Only a few counts were recorded for this clone. The genes are TRBV6-5 and TRBJ1-5; D not certain. Germline CDR1 and CDR2: MNHEY and SVGAGI. The V gene lost 5 bases and the J gene lost 0 bases, with 2 bases spanning the gap. This CDR3 contains 12 residues. CDR3 nucleotide sequence: TGTGCCAGCAGTGATAGCAATCAGCCCCAGCATTTT. Encoded protein: CASSDSNQPQHF.

The CDR3 DNA sequence: TGCGCCAGCAGCCAGGGACAGAACTACGAGCAGTACTTC. Translating gives CASSQGQNYEQYF. The chain joins TRBV5-1 to TRBJ2-5, with 7 bases fitting TRBD1. The DNA end is more similar to TRBJ2-7, so the J call may be wrong. The CDR3 has 13 residues. Looked up from germline, CDR1 is SGHRS and CDR2 is YFSETQ.

In its sample, this clone was seen once. This CDR3 reads CASSLAGGTGVNEQYF. The CDR3 bases are TGCGCCAGCAGCTTGGCGGGCGGGACAGGTGTTAACGAGCAGTACTTC. V usage is TRBV5-1 and J usage is TRBJ2-7; 8 bases agree with TRBD1. The CDR3 contains 16 residues. CDR1 and CDR2 (germline): SGHRS, YFSETQ. The J segment lost 5 bases and the V segment lost 0 bases, leaving 10 bases of the junction unmatched. The entire variable domain, with the rest obtained from reference TRBV5-1 and TRBJ2-7, is as follows: KAGVTQTPRYLIKTRGQQVTLSCSPISGHRSVSWYQQTPGQGLQFLFEYFSETQRNKGNFPGRFSGRQFSNSRSEMNVSTLELGDSALYLCASSLAGGTGVNEQYFGPGTRLTVT.

This clone was detected only a few times. This chain links TRBV7-9 with TRBJ1-4, with D tentatively TRBD1 (6 bases). CDR1 and CDR2 from the germline V gene are SEHNR and FQNEAQ (reference sequence). V dropped 4 bases and J dropped 1 base, with 13 bases sitting between them. This CDR3 spans 16 amino acids. CDR3 protein: CASSSHRVRTNEKLFF. The DNA of the CDR3 is TGTGCCAGCAGCTCGCACAGGGTCCGAACTAATGAAAAACTGTTTTTT.

CDR3 loop: CASSLGAGAHREQFF. The CDR3, as DNA: TGTGCCAGCAGCCTCGGAGCGGGGGCCCACAGGGAGCAGTTCTTC. This sequence joins TRBV6-6 and TRBJ2-1; 8 bases line up with TRBD2. The CDR3 runs to 15 residues. Trimming cost V 6 bases and J 10 bases; bases outside gene matches: 14. Germline V lookup: CDR1 MNHNY, CDR2 SVGAGI (reference sequence).

V gene TRBV28 combines with J gene TRBJ2-5, with D possibly being TRBD1 or TRBD2 (5 bases each). Trimming pared 10 bases from V and 2 bases from J, leaving 17 bases between. Germline CDR1 is MDHEN and CDR2 is SYDVKM. The CDR3 spans 14 residues. In DNA form, the CDR3 reads TGTGCCACAAGGGGTGGAGGTAGTCAAGAGACCCAGTACTTC. Amino acid sequence: CATRGGGSQETQYF.

V and J are TRBV10-3 and TRBJ1-2; perhaps TRBD1 as D (5 bases). V dropped 2 bases and J dropped 6 bases, with 13 bases sitting between them. The CDR3 covers 14 residues. Per the germline V gene, CDR1 is ENHRY and CDR2 is SYGVKD. The CDR3 is CAISERREGDGYTF. The CDR3 DNA is TGTGCCATCAGTGAGCGCAGGGAGGGAGATGGCTACACCTTC.

This rearrangement joins TRBV14 to TRBJ2-1, with D perhaps matching TRBD1 or TRBD2 (5 bases each). V shed 2 bases and J shed 12 bases, with 17 bases lying between them. This CDR3 is built from 14 residues. CDR1 SGHDN and CDR2 FVKESK come from the germline V gene. CDR3 coding DNA: TGTGCCAGCAGCCAAACAGAGGGACCGGGTGGGCAGTTCTTC. Protein product: CASSQTEGPGGQFF.

This clone has only one observation. The chain combines TRBV2 with TRBJ1-4, with D possibly matching TRBD1 (5 bases). V lost 6 bases, J lost 4 bases, and 12 bases lay in between. The CDR3 spans 14 residues. The germline CDR1 and CDR2 sequences are SNHLY and FYNNEI. This chain's CDR3 is CASRVGGLNEKLFF. CDR3 nucleotide sequence: TGTGCCAGCAGGGTCGGGGGTCTTAATGAAAAACTGTTTTTT. The full variable domain, with the rest looked up from reference TRBV2 and TRBJ1-4, is EPEVTQTPSHQVTQMGQEVILRCVPISNHLYFYWYRQILGQKVEFLVSFYNNEISEKSEIFDDQFSVERPDGSNFTLKIRSTKLEDSAMYFCASRVGGLNEKLFFGSGTQLSVL.

This chain joins TRBV28 and TRBJ1-2; 9 positions agree with TRBD1. Germline V gives CDR1 MDHEN, CDR2 SYDVKM. J was trimmed by 4 bases and V by 6 bases; bases with no gene match: 6. The CDR3 is 14 residues long. CDR3 loop: CASRLPGQGYGYTF. The DNA for the CDR3 is TGTGCCAGCAGGCTCCCGGGACAGGGCTATGGCTACACCTTC.

J is TRBJ2-1 and V is TRBV5-1; D is undetermined. The germline V gene has CDR1 SGHRS and CDR2 YFSETQ. This CDR3 region has 15 residues. V lost 2 bases and J 5 bases, leaving 14 bases between the germline ends. DNA of the CDR3: TGCGCCAGCAGCTTCGGCCCGGTTTCAGACAATGAGCAGTTCTTC. Protein sequence: CASSFGPVSDNEQFF.

The chain combines TRBV6-5 with TRBJ2-1; TRBD1 or TRBD2 may be the D gene (5 bases each). With 2 bases removed from V and 10 bases from J, the gap between germline ends came to 12 bases. The CDR3 is made up of 13 amino acids. Germline CDR1 MNHEY, CDR2 SVGAGI. The CDR3 coding sequence is TGTGCCAGCAGTTACGAGGGGTTAGGGGAGCAGTTCTTC. It encodes CASSYEGLGEQFF.

This chain links TRBV7-9 with TRBJ2-7; TRBD2 might be the D (6 bases). The germline gives CDR1 SEHNR, CDR2 FQNEAQ (reference sequence). V dropped 3 bases and J dropped 1 base, with 13 bases sitting between them. This CDR3 is 15 amino acids long. CDR3 in DNA: TGTGCCAGCAGCTTGGAAGCAGGGAGGTCCTACGAGCAGTACTTC. This encodes CASSLEAGRSYEQYF.

This rearrangement joins TRBV2 to TRBJ1-4; 7 nucleotides agree with TRBD1. Germline CDR1 is SNHLY and CDR2 is FYNNEI. The CDR3 has 14 residues. Trimming at V came to 6 bases and at J to 8 bases, leaving 9 bases not matched to a gene. In DNA form, the CDR3 reads TGTGCCAGCAGGATTGACAGGGTATTAGAAAAACTGTTTTTT. Protein: CASRIDRVLEKLFF.

V gene TRBV6-1 combines with J gene TRBJ1-5, with 9 nucleotides matching TRBD1. V gave up 6 bases and J gave up 2 bases; unmatched junction bases: 5. This CDR3 is 15 amino acids long. Germline V gives CDR1 MNHNS, CDR2 SASEGT. CDR3 DNA: TGTGCCAGCAGCCCACAGGGGGCTGGCAATCAGCCCCAGCATTTT. Amino acids: CASSPQGAGNQPQHF.

CDR3 region: CASSVEGQGHYGYTF. CDR3 nucleotides: TGTGCCAGCAGCGTAGAGGGACAGGGGCACTATGGCTACACCTTC. The chain couples TRBV9 to TRBJ1-2; TRBD1 matches at 10 bases. With V trimmed by 0 bases and J by 3 bases, 2 bases remained unmatched. From germline, CDR1 is SGDLS and CDR2 YYNGEE. The CDR3 consists of 15 residues.

The rearrangement uses TRBV29-1 and TRBJ2-7; D unresolved. The ends were cut back, 7 bases at V and 2 bases at J, with 18 bases in the middle. Germline values: CDR1 SQVTM, CDR2 ANQGSEA. The CDR3 has 14 amino acids. The CDR3 sequence: CSAWRQGTPYEQYF. For the CDR3, the DNA is TGCAGCGCGTGGCGGCAAGGAACGCCCTACGAGCAGTACTTC.

The chain has TRBV18 and TRBJ1-4; TRBD1 is a possible D gene (5 bases). This CDR3 has 16 residues. CDR1 and CDR2 from the germline V gene are KGHSH and LQKENI. The V gene lost 2 bases and the J gene lost 4 bases, with 14 bases spanning the gap. The CDR3 DNA follows: TGTGCCAGCTCACCAAGGGGATCAGGATATAATGAAAAACTGTTTTTT. Its translation: CASSPRGSGYNEKLFF.

This chain joins TRBV5-4 and TRBJ2-1, with 10 bases lining up with TRBD1. The trim removed 3 bases at V and 2 bases at J, leaving 2 bases unmatched. Germline values: CDR1 SGHNT, CDR2 YYREEE (reference sequence). CDR3 length equals 15 residues. The CDR3 DNA reads as TGTGCCAGCAGCTCTGGACAGGGGGCCTACAATGAGCAGTTCTTC. Encoded protein: CASSSGQGAYNEQFF.

This clone was seen just once. The chain joins TRBV30 to TRBJ1-1; D is uncertain. There are 11 residues in the CDR3. Germline V gene sequence: CDR1 GTSNPN, CDR2 SVGIG (reference sequence). The V gene lost 5 bases and the J gene lost 1 base, with 5 bases spanning the gap. CDR3 in amino acids: CAWGENTEAFF. In nucleotides, the CDR3 is TGTGCCTGGGGGGAGAACACTGAAGCTTTCTTT.